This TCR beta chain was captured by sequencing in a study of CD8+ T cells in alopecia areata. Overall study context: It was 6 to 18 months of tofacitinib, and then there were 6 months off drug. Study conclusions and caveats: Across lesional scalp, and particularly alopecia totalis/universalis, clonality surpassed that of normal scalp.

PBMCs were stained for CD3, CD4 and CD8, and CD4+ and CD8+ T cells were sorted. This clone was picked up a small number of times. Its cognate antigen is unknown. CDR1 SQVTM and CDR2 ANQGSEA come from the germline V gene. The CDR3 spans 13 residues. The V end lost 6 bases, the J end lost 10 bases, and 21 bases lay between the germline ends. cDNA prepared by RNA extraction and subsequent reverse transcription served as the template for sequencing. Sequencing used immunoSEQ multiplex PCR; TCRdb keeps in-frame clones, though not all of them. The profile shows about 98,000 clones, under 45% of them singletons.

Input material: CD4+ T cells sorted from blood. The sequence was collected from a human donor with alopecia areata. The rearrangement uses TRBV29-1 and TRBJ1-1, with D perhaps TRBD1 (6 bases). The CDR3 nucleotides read TGCAGCGTAGTTGGGACACTCGTGGGTAGAGCTTTCTTT. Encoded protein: CSVVGTLVGRAFF.